This T cell receptor beta chain was recovered during a study of early T cells in non-severe SARS-CoV-2 infection. Whole-study context: It was bulk RNA from unsorted whole blood that was sequenced, and the chains were unpaired.

Study conclusions and caveats: Using VDJdb, the matching emphasized anti-spike CD8 responses while missing private and CD4 specificities.

This clonotype was detected only a few times. Antigen unknown. This CDR3 comprises 14 residues. V shed 7 bases and J shed 0 bases, with 10 bases lying between them. Attachment of unique molecular identifiers to individual cDNA molecules was performed. MiXCR was run by TCRdb on the 5' RACE reads, yielding one entry per CDR3 protein. The sample has about 18,000 distinct CDR3 sequences, 5.9% seen once. The origin of this receptor is an adult who was a healthcare worker with PCR-confirmed SARS-CoV-2 infection or an uninfected control (not recorded which). The sequencing sample was made of whole blood. The rearrangement links TRBV12-3 or TRBV12-4 to TRBJ1-5; D not resolved. The CDR3, as DNA: TGTGCCAGCAATTCAGGCTTTAGCAATCAGCCCCAGCATTTT. Amino acids: CASNSGFSNQPQHF.